The following is a TCR beta chain sequence with its context. The source of the sample is a study of cytomegalovirus exposure and HLA in healthy donors. Primers included in the PCR were 60 Vbeta and 13 Jbeta primers. Method: immunoSEQ multiplex PCR; TCRdb's copy keeps in-frame clones and lacks some. This table lists about 200,000 clones. The sample was PBMCs. The TCR was taken from a girl aged 2-15 years in good health and CMV-seropositive.

The CDR3 nucleotides read TGTGCCAGCAGCCCCCGACTAGCGTATGAGCAGTTCTTC. This sequence encodes CASSPRLAYEQFF. The chain is built from TRBV11-2 and TRBJ2-1; 8 bases agree with TRBD2. V trimming: 5 bases; J trimming: 8 bases; junction bases outside the gene matches: 5. This CDR3 is built from 13 residues. Germline V gives CDR1 SGHAT, CDR2 FQNNGV.